The sample holds a few counts of the clone carrying this T cell receptor beta chain. The antigen is undetermined. These data come from a study of identical twins. Overall study findings and caveats: Sequences that were out-of-frame, alpha and twin-shared displayed an excess of low generation probability. It was out-of-frame TCR alpha sharing in monozygotic twins that models underestimated. There is a chance that invariant MAIT and iNKT cells partially muddied zero-insertion analyses.

The ends were cut back, 7 bases at V and 9 bases at J, with 19 bases in the middle. This CDR3 region has 14 residues. Germline CDR1 is LNHDA and CDR2 is SQIVND (reference sequence). MiXCR, applied by TCRdb to the 5' RACE reads, yields one record per CDR3 protein. In the table there are 350,000 to 400,000 distinct CDR3 sequences, approximately 10% of which are singletons. Sequencing was performed on naive T cells sorted from blood. The sequence was collected from a woman between 45 and 60 years old in good health. The rearrangement uses TRBV19 and TRBJ1-5; TRBD1 might be the D (6 bases). CDR3 DNA sequence: TGTGCCAGTACCTCAGGGGACACCCCAATGCCCCAGCATTTT. It yields the protein CASTSGDTPMPQHF.